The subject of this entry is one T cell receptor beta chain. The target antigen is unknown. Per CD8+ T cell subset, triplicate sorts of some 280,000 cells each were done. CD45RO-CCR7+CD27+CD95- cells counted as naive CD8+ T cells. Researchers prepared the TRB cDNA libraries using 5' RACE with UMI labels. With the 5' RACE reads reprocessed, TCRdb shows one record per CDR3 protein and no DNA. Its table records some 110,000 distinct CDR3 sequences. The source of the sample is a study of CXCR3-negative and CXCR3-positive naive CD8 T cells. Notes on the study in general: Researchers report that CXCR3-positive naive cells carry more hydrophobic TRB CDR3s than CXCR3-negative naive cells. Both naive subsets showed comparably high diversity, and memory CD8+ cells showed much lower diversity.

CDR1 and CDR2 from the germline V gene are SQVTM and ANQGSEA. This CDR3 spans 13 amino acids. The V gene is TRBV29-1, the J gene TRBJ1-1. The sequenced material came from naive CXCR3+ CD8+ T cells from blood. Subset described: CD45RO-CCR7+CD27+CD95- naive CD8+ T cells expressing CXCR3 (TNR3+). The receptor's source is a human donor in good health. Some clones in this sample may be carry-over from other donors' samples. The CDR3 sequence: CSVLVAGSTEAFF.